This TCR beta chain was observed in a study of blood T cell repertoires in COVID-19. Looked up from germline, CDR1 is SGHTA and CDR2 is FQGNSA. The trim removed 1 base at V and 0 bases at J, leaving 9 bases unmatched. The CDR3 totals 18 residues. The count of this clone is one. Some clones are missing from TCRdb's copy, which holds only in-frame ones; the method was immunoSEQ multiplex PCR. This table holds 150,000 to 200,000 clones, about 80% found once. The sequence was collected from a woman older than 75 with acute or convalescent COVID-19. The specimen was peripheral blood. This chain connects TRBV7-2 to TRBJ2-1; 7 bases are shared with TRBD2. The CDR3 bases are TGTGCCAGCAGCTTAGAGGGTCTAGCGGTGCTCTCCTACAATGAGCAGTTCTTC. Its protein is CASSLEGLAVLSYNEQFF.